Listed below are T cell receptor beta chains from one sample, sequenced in a study of spatial heterogeneity in lung cancer. Each CDR3 protein gets one entry after TCRdb re-called the 5' RACE reads with MiXCR. The table shows approximately 39,000 distinct CDR3 sequences, with 5.8% occurring only once. This sample comprised PBMCs, obtained at surgery. The receptors were gathered from a male donor with early-stage non-small cell lung cancer. The CDR3 runs from the conserved cysteine through the conserved F or W. D genes are given only for firm matches. Some rows mark clone size as missing; the rest say once, few, many or name a class of expanded clone.

v_gene	abundance	j_gene	d_gene	CDR3aa	CDR3nt
TRBV7-3	many	TRBJ2-5	.	CASSVPRSAQYF	TGTGCCAGCAGCGTACCCAGGTCGGCCCAGTACTTC
TRBV19	.	TRBJ2-1	TRBD2	CASSMFAGGSSYNEQFF	TGTGCCAGTAGTATGTTTGCGGGGGGAAGCTCCTACAATGAGCAGTTCTTC
TRBV7-2	many	TRBJ1-5	.	CASTDSNQPQHF	TGTGCCAGCACTGATAGCAATCAGCCCCAGCATTTT
TRBV19	.	TRBJ1-2	TRBD1	CASTDRAGNYGYTF	TGTGCCAGTACCGACAGGGCCGGGAATTATGGCTACACCTTC
TRBV19	few	TRBJ2-4	.	CASSPSRRRNIQYF	TGTGCCAGTAGTCCGTCTAGGCGGAGAAACATTCAGTACTTC
TRBV19	few	TRBJ2-3	.	CASSMRQSTDTQYF	TGTGCCAGTAGTATGAGGCAGAGCACAGATACGCAGTATTTT
TRBV20-1	many	TRBJ2-3	TRBD2	CSAGRLAGGSTDTQYF	TGCAGTGCTGGTCGGCTAGCGGGGGGTAGCACAGATACGCAGTATTTT
TRBV7-9	many	TRBJ1-1	TRBD1	CASSPNRDRYKITEAFF	TGTGCCAGCAGCCCCAACCGGGACAGGTACAAAATCACTGAAGCTTTCTTT
TRBV20-1	few	TRBJ2-1	TRBD2	CSARAVRASGGAAYNEQFF	TGCAGTGCTAGAGCGGTCCGTGCTAGCGGGGGGGCAGCCTACAATGAGCAGTTCTTC
TRBV20-1	many	TRBJ2-7	.	CSAKIGTYEQYF	TGCAGTGCCAAGATCGGTACCTACGAGCAGTACTTC
TRBV6-6	many	TRBJ1-2	TRBD1	CASSYSPFHRGVEYGYTF	TGTGCCAGCAGTTACTCACCCTTCCACAGGGGCGTGGAGTATGGCTACACCTTC
TRBV6-5	.	TRBJ1-1	.	CASSLGGGRNTEAFF	TGTGCCAGCAGTTTAGGGGGGGGTAGGAACACTGAAGCTTTCTTT
TRBV4-2	many	TRBJ2-7	TRBD1	CASSQGGQGPYEQYF	TGTGCCAGCAGCCAAGGGGGACAGGGGCCCTACGAGCAGTACTTC
TRBV11-2	many	TRBJ1-6	.	CASSLAATLYNSPLHF	TGTGCCAGCAGCTTAGCGGCGACACTTTATAATTCACCCCTCCACTTT
TRBV7-8	few	TRBJ2-5	.	CASSLAAGGGEETQYF	TGTGCCAGCAGCTTAGCCGCAGGGGGGGGGGAGGAGACCCAGTACTTC
TRBV10-3	.	TRBJ1-3	.	CAITSRDNSGNTIYF	TGTGCCATCACGTCTCGGGACAACTCTGGAAACACCATATATTTT
TRBV10-3	many	TRBJ2-7	.	CAISGPGRMESSYEQYF	TGTGCCATCAGTGGCCCCGGCCGGATGGAGAGCTCCTACGAGCAGTACTTC
TRBV12-3/TRBV12-4	many	TRBJ1-2	.	CASSRLGSYGYTF	TGTGCCAGCAGCCGACTGGGGTCCTATGGCTACACCTTC
TRBV10-3	many	TRBJ1-3	TRBD1	CAIKPDGQAGNTIYF	TGTGCCATCAAACCGGACGGACAGGCTGGAAACACCATATATTTT
TRBV6-5	few	TRBJ1-1	TRBD1	CASGGQGIVAFF	TGTGCCAGCGGGGGACAGGGAATAGTGGCTTTCTTT